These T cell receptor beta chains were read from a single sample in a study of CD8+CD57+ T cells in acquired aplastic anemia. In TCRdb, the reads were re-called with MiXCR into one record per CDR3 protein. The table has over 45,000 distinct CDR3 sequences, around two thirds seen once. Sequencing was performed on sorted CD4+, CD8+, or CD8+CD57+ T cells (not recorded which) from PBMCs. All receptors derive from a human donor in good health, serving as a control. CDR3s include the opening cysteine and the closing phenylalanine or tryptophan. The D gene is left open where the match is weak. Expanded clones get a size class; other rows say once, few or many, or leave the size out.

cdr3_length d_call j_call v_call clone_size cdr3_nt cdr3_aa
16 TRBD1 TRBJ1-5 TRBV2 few TGTGCCAGCAGCCCGGGACAGCAATATAGCAATCAGCCCCAGCATTTT CASSPGQQYSNQPQHF
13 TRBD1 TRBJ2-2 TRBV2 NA TGTGCCAGCAGTGGTCAGGGGGTCGGGGAGCTGTTTTTT CASSGQGVGELFF
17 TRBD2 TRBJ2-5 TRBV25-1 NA TGTGCCAGTAGTAGTCGACCGGCGGGGGGCCCCCCAGAGACCCAGTACTTC CASSSRPAGGPPETQYF
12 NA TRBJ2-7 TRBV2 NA TGTGCCAGCAGGCAAGATTCCTACGAGCAGTACTTC CASRQDSYEQYF
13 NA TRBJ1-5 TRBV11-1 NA TGTGCCAGCAGCATCGGACAGAGTCAGCCCCAGCATTTT CASSIGQSQPQHF
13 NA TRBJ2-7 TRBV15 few TGTGCCACCAGCAGAGGCAGGCGGGGCGAGCAGTACTTC CATSRGRRGEQYF
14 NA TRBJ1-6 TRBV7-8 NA TGTGCCAGCAGCTTAGTGCAGGCCAATTCACCCCTCCACTTT CASSLVQANSPLHF
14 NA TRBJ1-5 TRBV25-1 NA TGTGCCAGCAGTGAGGACAGAAGCAATCAGCCCCAGCATTTT CASSEDRSNQPQHF
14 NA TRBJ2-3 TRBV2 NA TGTGCCAGCGCCGGGACCGCCACTATCGATACGCAGTATTTT CASAGTATIDTQYF
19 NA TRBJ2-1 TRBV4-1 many TGCGCCAGCAGCCAACCGGTGGTCCGGGACTCGCTACTTGGCCCAGAGCAGTTCTTC CASSQPVVRDSLLGPEQFF
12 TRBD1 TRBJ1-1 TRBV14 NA TGTGCTGTCGGGACAGGGATCACTGAAGCTTTCTTT CAVGTGITEAFF
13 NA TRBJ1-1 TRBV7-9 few TGTGCCAGCAGCTTGGCAGGGATAACTGAAGCTTTCTTT CASSLAGITEAFF
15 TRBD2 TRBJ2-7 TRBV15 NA TGTGCCACCAGCAGAGAGGCTAGCGGGTTCTACGAGCAGTACTTC CATSREASGFYEQYF
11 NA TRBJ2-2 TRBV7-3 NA TGTGCCAGCAGCTTGTCGGGGGAGCTGTTTTTT CASSLSGELFF
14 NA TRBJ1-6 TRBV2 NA TGTGCCAGCAGTGAGGGGAGCAACGGGGCACCCCTCCACTTT CASSEGSNGAPLHF
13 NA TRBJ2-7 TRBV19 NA TGTGCCAGTAGTACGGCCCTCTGGGGGGAGCAGTACTTC CASSTALWGEQYF
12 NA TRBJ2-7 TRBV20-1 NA TGCAGTGCTGGATCCCGCGGCTACGAGCAGTACTTC CSAGSRGYEQYF
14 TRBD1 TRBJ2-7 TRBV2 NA TGTGCCAGCAGTGAGGTCAACAGGGGTCGCGAGCAGTACTTC CASSEVNRGREQYF
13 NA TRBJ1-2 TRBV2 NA TGTGCCAGCAGCTTGGGGCCAAACTATGGCTACACCTTC CASSLGPNYGYTF
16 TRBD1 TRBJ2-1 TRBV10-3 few TGTGCCATCAGTCCCCTGACAGGGGGCCCCTACAATGAGCAGTTCTTC CAISPLTGGPYNEQFF
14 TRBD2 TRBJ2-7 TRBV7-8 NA TGTGCCAGCAGAAGGGTGGCGGGGGCCTACGAGCAGTACTTC CASRRVAGAYEQYF
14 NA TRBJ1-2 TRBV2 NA TGTGCCAGCAGTGACGGGGTGCTTAACTATTGCTACACCTTC CASSDGVLNYCYTF
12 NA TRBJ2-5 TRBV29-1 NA TGCAGCGTTGCCCGGACCCAAGAGACCCAGTACTTC CSVARTQETQYF
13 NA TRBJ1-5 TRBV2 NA TGTGCCAGCAGTGAAGAGGGCGGGCAGCCCCAGCATTTT CASSEEGGQPQHF
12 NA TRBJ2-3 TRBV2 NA TGTGCCAGCAGTGAGCCTGTCGGCGAGCAGTATTTC CASSEPVGEQYF
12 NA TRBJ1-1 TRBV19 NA TGTGCCAGTAGTCGGTCGAGGCGGGAAGCTTTCTTT CASSRSRREAFF
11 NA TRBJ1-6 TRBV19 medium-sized TGTGCCACAGAGAATAATTCACCCCTCCACTTT CATENNSPLHF
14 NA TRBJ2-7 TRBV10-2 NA TGCGCCAGCAGTGAGATAGTAGGGACCTACGAGCAGTACTTC CASSEIVGTYEQYF
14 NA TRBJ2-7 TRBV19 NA TGTGCCAGTAGTAGAGGGGGATCCTCCTACGAGCAGTACTTC CASSRGGSSYEQYF
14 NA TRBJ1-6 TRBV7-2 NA TGTGCCAGCAGCTCCCGGACACTTAATTCACCCCTCCACTTT CASSSRTLNSPLHF
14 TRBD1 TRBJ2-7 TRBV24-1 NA TGTGCCACCAGTGATCGGACAGGAGGTAGCGAGCAGTACTTC CATSDRTGGSEQYF
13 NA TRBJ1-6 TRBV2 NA TGTGCCAGCAGTGTTCGGGATAATTCACCCCTCCACTTT CASSVRDNSPLHF
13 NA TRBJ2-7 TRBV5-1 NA TGCGCCAGCAGCTTGTGGGGAGCCTGCGAGCAGTACTTC CASSLWGACEQYF
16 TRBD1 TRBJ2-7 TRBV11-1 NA TGTGCCAGCAGCTTAGGCCCGGGACAGGGGGCGAACGAGCAGTACTTC CASSLGPGQGANEQYF
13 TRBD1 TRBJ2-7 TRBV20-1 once TGCAGTGCTAGCGACAGGGGGAGCTACGAGCAGTACTTC CSASDRGSYEQYF
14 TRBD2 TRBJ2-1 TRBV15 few TGTGCCACCAGCAGAGCATCTAGCGGGGGTGAGCAGTTCTTC CATSRASSGGEQFF
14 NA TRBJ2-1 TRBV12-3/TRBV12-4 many TGTGCCAGCACTGCGACGCGAAGTAAGGATGAGCAGTTCTTC CASTATRSKDEQFF
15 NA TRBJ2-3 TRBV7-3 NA TGTGCCAGCAGCTTATCGTCTTCTTACACAGATACGCAGTATTTT CASSLSSSYTDTQYF
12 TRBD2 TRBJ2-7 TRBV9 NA TGTGCCAGCAGCGGACTAGCGAACGAGCAGTACTTC CASSGLANEQYF
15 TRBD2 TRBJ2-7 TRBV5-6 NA TGTGCCAGCAGCCCACCTAGCGGGAGCTCCTACGAGCAGTACTTC CASSPPSGSSYEQYF
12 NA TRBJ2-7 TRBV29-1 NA TGCAGCGTTGAAAGGGACGGATACGAGCAGTACTTC CSVERDGYEQYF
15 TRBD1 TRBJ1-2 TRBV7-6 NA TGTGCCAGCAGCTTAGAACAGGGGGCGTTAGGTGGCTACACCTTC CASSLEQGALGGYTF
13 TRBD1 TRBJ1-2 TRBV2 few TGTGCCAGCAGTGTGGGACAGGGTTATGGCTACACCTTC CASSVGQGYGYTF